These T cell receptor beta chains were read from a single sample in a study of beta chain features in type 1 diabetes. Assay used: immunoSEQ multiplex PCR; TCRdb lists only in-frame clones, some missing. This table holds around 280,000 clones, under 8.5% found once. The sequenced material came from central memory CD4+ T cells from blood. These receptor sequences come from a young woman in good health. Each CDR3 is given with its conserved first and last residue. D genes are given only for firm matches. Size is stated for part of the rows, as once, few or many counts, or as a class when the clone is expanded.

j_gene: TRBJ2-5; d_gene: NA; v_gene: TRBV27; abundance: NA; CDR3nt: TGTGCCAGCAGTGGGTCTTGGGGGACCCAGTACTTC; CDR3aa: CASSGSWGTQYF
j_gene: TRBJ1-2; d_gene: TRBD1; v_gene: TRBV29-1; abundance: few; CDR3nt: TGCAGCGCTGACTTGGGACAGGGGAATGGCTACACCTTC; CDR3aa: CSADLGQGNGYTF
j_gene: TRBJ2-2; d_gene: NA; v_gene: TRBV6-1; abundance: few; CDR3nt: TGTGCCAGCAGCGCCCGGACAGCCAACACCGGGGAGCTGTTTTTT; CDR3aa: CASSARTANTGELFF
j_gene: TRBJ2-5; d_gene: TRBD2; v_gene: TRBV27; abundance: few; CDR3nt: TGTGCCAGCAGTCCAGGACTAGCGGGAGAAGAGACCCAGTACTTC; CDR3aa: CASSPGLAGEETQYF
j_gene: TRBJ2-1; d_gene: NA; v_gene: TRBV6-5; abundance: NA; CDR3nt: TGTGCCAGCAGTTCCCGTAGGTACAATGAGCAGTTCTTC; CDR3aa: CASSSRRYNEQFF
j_gene: TRBJ1-3; d_gene: NA; v_gene: TRBV30; abundance: few; CDR3nt: TGTGCCTGGAGTAACGGGAACTCTGGAAACACCATATATTTT; CDR3aa: CAWSNGNSGNTIYF
j_gene: TRBJ2-5; d_gene: NA; v_gene: TRBV6-5; abundance: few; CDR3nt: TGTGCCAGCAGTTACGTACGGGACTTCCAAGAGACCCAGTACTTC; CDR3aa: CASSYVRDFQETQYF
j_gene: TRBJ2-3; d_gene: NA; v_gene: TRBV6-4; abundance: NA; CDR3nt: TGTGCCAGCAGTGATTCCCAGAGGACAGATACGCAGTATTTT; CDR3aa: CASSDSQRTDTQYF
j_gene: TRBJ1-2; d_gene: TRBD1; v_gene: TRBV2; abundance: many; CDR3nt: TGTGCCAGCAGCGGCGACAGGGGGAAGTATGGCTACACCTTC; CDR3aa: CASSGDRGKYGYTF
j_gene: TRBJ1-3; d_gene: NA; v_gene: TRBV6-6; abundance: few; CDR3nt: TGTGCCAGCAGTCCAGGACGCCGTAGCTCTGGAAACACCATATATTTT; CDR3aa: CASSPGRRSSGNTIYF
j_gene: TRBJ1-2; d_gene: TRBD1; v_gene: TRBV5-1; abundance: NA; CDR3nt: TGCGCCAGCAGCCAGGACAGGGCCCAATATGGCTACACCTTC; CDR3aa: CASSQDRAQYGYTF
j_gene: TRBJ1-5; d_gene: NA; v_gene: TRBV19; abundance: few; CDR3nt: TGTGCCAGTAGTATAGATAGCGATCAGCCCCAGCATTTT; CDR3aa: CASSIDSDQPQHF
j_gene: TRBJ2-3; d_gene: NA; v_gene: TRBV29-1; abundance: NA; CDR3nt: TGCAGCGTCGCCGGGGGGCACGGAGATACGCAGTATTTT; CDR3aa: CSVAGGHGDTQYF
j_gene: TRBJ2-5; d_gene: NA; v_gene: TRBV29-1; abundance: few; CDR3nt: TGCAGCGGGATTGGGGGCGGCGGAGAGACCCAGTACTTC; CDR3aa: CSGIGGGGETQYF
j_gene: TRBJ2-5; d_gene: TRBD1; v_gene: TRBV7-8; abundance: NA; CDR3nt: TGTGCCAGCAGCTTATATGGATCAGGGGGCGCGAAGACCCAGTACTTC; CDR3aa: CASSLYGSGGAKTQYF
j_gene: TRBJ2-5; d_gene: NA; v_gene: TRBV5-1; abundance: many; CDR3nt: TGCGCCAGCAGCTTGGGAGGGCCGGGTGAGACCCAGTACTTC; CDR3aa: CASSLGGPGETQYF
j_gene: TRBJ2-1; d_gene: NA; v_gene: TRBV15; abundance: NA; CDR3nt: TGTGCCACCAGCTTCCAGACCGTCTACAATGAGCAGTTCTTC; CDR3aa: CATSFQTVYNEQFF
j_gene: TRBJ1-2; d_gene: NA; v_gene: TRBV7-2; abundance: NA; CDR3nt: TGTGCCAGCAGCTTGAGTGGCCGGGATGGCTACACCTTC; CDR3aa: CASSLSGRDGYTF
j_gene: TRBJ1-3; d_gene: NA; v_gene: TRBV19; abundance: many; CDR3nt: TGTGCCAGTAGTCCGGACACGGCCCCTGGAAACACCATATATTTT; CDR3aa: CASSPDTAPGNTIYF
j_gene: TRBJ1-2; d_gene: NA; v_gene: TRBV6-1; abundance: few; CDR3nt: TGTGCCAGCAGTGAACTGCAGGGGTATGGCTACACCTTC; CDR3aa: CASSELQGYGYTF
j_gene: TRBJ2-3; d_gene: TRBD2; v_gene: TRBV4-3; abundance: many; CDR3nt: TGCGCCAGCAGCCAAGGGCGGATAACTAGCGGGGATGATACGCAGTATTTT; CDR3aa: CASSQGRITSGDDTQYF
j_gene: TRBJ2-7; d_gene: TRBD1; v_gene: TRBV14; abundance: many; CDR3nt: TGTGCCAGCAGCCCGGACAGGGTTAGCTCCTACGAGCAGTACTTC; CDR3aa: CASSPDRVSSYEQYF
j_gene: TRBJ2-7; d_gene: NA; v_gene: TRBV7-3; abundance: NA; CDR3nt: TGTGCCAGCAGCTTAGAGCCCCCCTGGTCCGAGCAGTACTTC; CDR3aa: CASSLEPPWSEQYF
j_gene: TRBJ1-4; d_gene: TRBD1; v_gene: TRBV15; abundance: once; CDR3nt: TGTGCCACCAGCCCGCGGACAGGGTTTGGTGAAAAACTGTTTTTT; CDR3aa: CATSPRTGFGEKLFF
j_gene: TRBJ2-1; d_gene: TRBD2; v_gene: TRBV7-2; abundance: few; CDR3nt: TGTGCCAGCAGCCAGAGCGGGACGAGCTCCTACAATGAGCAGTTCTTC; CDR3aa: CASSQSGTSSYNEQFF
j_gene: TRBJ2-1; d_gene: TRBD2; v_gene: TRBV6-5; abundance: NA; CDR3nt: TGTGCCAGCAGTGACTCTTGGACTAGCCGGCCGTTCTTC; CDR3aa: CASSDSWTSRPFF
j_gene: TRBJ1-5; d_gene: TRBD1; v_gene: TRBV29-1; abundance: few; CDR3nt: TGCAGCGTTTCGACAGGGCGCAATCAGCCCCAGCATTTT; CDR3aa: CSVSTGRNQPQHF
j_gene: TRBJ1-3; d_gene: TRBD1; v_gene: TRBV9; abundance: NA; CDR3nt: TGTGCCAGCACCCGGGACAGGGGGGACACCATATATTTT; CDR3aa: CASTRDRGDTIYF
j_gene: TRBJ1-1; d_gene: NA; v_gene: TRBV29-1; abundance: NA; CDR3nt: TGCAGCGTTGAAAGTCTGTGGCGGCGTGAAGCTTTCTTT; CDR3aa: CSVESLWRREAFF
j_gene: TRBJ1-1; d_gene: NA; v_gene: TRBV28; abundance: few; CDR3nt: TGTGCCAGCAGTCCCCAGGGGCGGCCTGAAGCTTTCTTT; CDR3aa: CASSPQGRPEAFF
j_gene: TRBJ1-3; d_gene: NA; v_gene: TRBV19; abundance: few; CDR3nt: TGTGCCAGTATGTGGACGGGTGGAAACACCATATATTTT; CDR3aa: CASMWTGGNTIYF
j_gene: TRBJ1-4; d_gene: NA; v_gene: TRBV4-3; abundance: few; CDR3nt: TGCGCCAGCAGCCTCGGGCCGACGAGGGATGAAAAACTGTTTTTT; CDR3aa: CASSLGPTRDEKLFF
j_gene: TRBJ1-5; d_gene: NA; v_gene: TRBV28; abundance: few; CDR3nt: TGTGCCAGCAGGGCGGCGGGGTTGGGCAATCAGCCCCAGCATTTT; CDR3aa: CASRAAGLGNQPQHF
j_gene: TRBJ2-2; d_gene: NA; v_gene: TRBV5-6; abundance: NA; CDR3nt: TGTGCCAGCAGCTTGACCGGGAGATCCACCGGGGAGCTGTTTTTT; CDR3aa: CASSLTGRSTGELFF
j_gene: TRBJ2-3; d_gene: NA; v_gene: TRBV19; abundance: few; CDR3nt: TGTGCCAGTAGTAGGTGGGACACGCAGTATTTT; CDR3aa: CASSRWDTQYF
j_gene: TRBJ2-5; d_gene: NA; v_gene: TRBV7-3; abundance: NA; CDR3nt: TGTGCCAGCAGCTTAATGGGGGGTCAGGAGACCCAGTACTTC; CDR3aa: CASSLMGGQETQYF
j_gene: TRBJ1-6; d_gene: NA; v_gene: TRBV7-9; abundance: few; CDR3nt: TGTGCCAGCAGCCCCACTCCCACAGGTTCGGGTTCACCCCTCCACTTT; CDR3aa: CASSPTPTGSGSPLHF
j_gene: TRBJ1-1; d_gene: TRBD1; v_gene: TRBV4-3; abundance: few; CDR3nt: TGCGCCAGCAGCCAAGATCTCAGGGACAGGGATGTTCCTGAAGCTTTCTTT; CDR3aa: CASSQDLRDRDVPEAFF
j_gene: TRBJ2-5; d_gene: NA; v_gene: TRBV19; abundance: NA; CDR3nt: TGTGCCAGTAGTATGGGTGGGGCCAGGAAAGAGACCCAGTACTTC; CDR3aa: CASSMGGARKETQYF
j_gene: TRBJ2-1; d_gene: TRBD1; v_gene: TRBV7-3; abundance: many; CDR3nt: TGTGCCAGCAGCTCCGGGACAGGGGGCTATGATGAGCAGTTCTTC; CDR3aa: CASSSGTGGYDEQFF
j_gene: TRBJ2-5; d_gene: NA; v_gene: TRBV7-2; abundance: NA; CDR3nt: TGTGCCAGCAGCTTAGTGGGGACGCACCAGTACTTC; CDR3aa: CASSLVGTHQYF
j_gene: TRBJ1-1; d_gene: NA; v_gene: TRBV18; abundance: few; CDR3nt: TGTGCCAGCTCACCACCTCTTTCGGGGAAGGGAGATGCTTTCTTT; CDR3aa: CASSPPLSGKGDAFF
j_gene: TRBJ1-2; d_gene: NA; v_gene: TRBV28; abundance: few; CDR3nt: TGTGCCAGCAGTTTAGCTATCGGCTACACCTTC; CDR3aa: CASSLAIGYTF
j_gene: TRBJ2-2; d_gene: NA; v_gene: TRBV7-9; abundance: NA; CDR3nt: TGTGCCAGCAGCCCCGGGATCAACCCCACCGGGGAGCTGTTTTTT; CDR3aa: CASSPGINPTGELFF
j_gene: TRBJ1-4; d_gene: NA; v_gene: TRBV14; abundance: many; CDR3nt: TGTGCCAGCAAGAGGCATGAAAAACTGTTTTTT; CDR3aa: CASKRHEKLFF
j_gene: TRBJ2-1; d_gene: NA; v_gene: TRBV28; abundance: many; CDR3nt: TGTGCCAGCAGTCTTCGTCGGGAGCAGTTCTTC; CDR3aa: CASSLRREQFF
j_gene: TRBJ1-4; d_gene: TRBD1; v_gene: TRBV5-4; abundance: NA; CDR3nt: TGTGCCAGCAGCTTGTCCGGGACAGCTAATGAAAAACTGTTTTTT; CDR3aa: CASSLSGTANEKLFF
j_gene: TRBJ2-1; d_gene: TRBD1; v_gene: TRBV5-5; abundance: NA; CDR3nt: TGTGCCAGCAGCTCGGTTAGGGGGCGTAATGAGCAGTTCTTC; CDR3aa: CASSSVRGRNEQFF
j_gene: TRBJ2-2; d_gene: TRBD2; v_gene: TRBV7-2; abundance: NA; CDR3nt: TGTGCCAGCGCCTGGTGGCGGGAGATGGGCGGGGAGCTGTTTTTT; CDR3aa: CASAWWREMGGELFF
j_gene: TRBJ2-5; d_gene: TRBD1; v_gene: TRBV19; abundance: NA; CDR3nt: TGTGCCAGTAGTGCCGGACAGGGCCGGATAAGGGAGACCCAGTACTTC; CDR3aa: CASSAGQGRIRETQYF
j_gene: TRBJ2-2; d_gene: NA; v_gene: TRBV7-2; abundance: NA; CDR3nt: TGTGCCAGCAGCTTAGCGACTTCTTCCGGGGAGCTGTTTTTT; CDR3aa: CASSLATSSGELFF
j_gene: TRBJ1-1; d_gene: NA; v_gene: TRBV10-2; abundance: NA; CDR3nt: TGCGCCAGCAGTGAGACTTTCTCCCTGGGTGAAGCTTTCTTT; CDR3aa: CASSETFSLGEAFF